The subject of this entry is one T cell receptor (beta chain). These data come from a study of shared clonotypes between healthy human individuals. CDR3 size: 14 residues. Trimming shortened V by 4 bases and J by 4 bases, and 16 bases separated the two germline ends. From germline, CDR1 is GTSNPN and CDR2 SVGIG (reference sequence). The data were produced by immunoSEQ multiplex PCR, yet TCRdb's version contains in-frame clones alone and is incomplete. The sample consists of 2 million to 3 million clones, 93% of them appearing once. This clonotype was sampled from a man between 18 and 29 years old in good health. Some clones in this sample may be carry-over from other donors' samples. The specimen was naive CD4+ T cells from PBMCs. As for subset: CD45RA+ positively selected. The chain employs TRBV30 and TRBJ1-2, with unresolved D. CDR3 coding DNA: TGTGCCTGGATCTCAGTTCGAACACTCTATGGCTACACCTTC. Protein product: CAWISVRTLYGYTF.